This T cell receptor beta chain was found in a study of blood T cells in healthy people across ages. General observations from the study: Older age went with lower TCR beta diversity per million T cells, in a roughly linear way.

The second PCR ran about 6 to 11 cycles with a sample-barcoded 5' primer and J-beta primers. TCRdb analysed the 5' RACE reads with MiXCR anew, one entry per CDR3 protein. Among around 800,000 distinct CDR3 sequences listed, about 45% were seen once. Germline CDR1 and CDR2: SGHTA and FQGTGA. The V gene lost 4 bases and the J gene lost 4 bases, with 19 bases spanning the gap. The CDR3 is made up of 16 amino acids. A remark on this clonotype: Its antigen is not identified.

The chain combines TRBV7-3 with TRBJ1-1; tentative D call: TRBD1 (6 bases). The sample comprised blood. The receptor's source is a man older than 75 in good health. The CDR3 sequence: CASSSSGQRVSTEAFF. The CDR3 nucleotides read TGTGCCAGCAGCTCCTCGGGACAAAGAGTGAGCACTGAAGCTTTCTTT.